This T cell receptor beta chain was sequenced for a study of shared clonotypes between healthy human individuals. Study-wide context: Each donor's CD4 naive and CD4 memory cells filled three plates apiece, CD8 naive two, and CD8 memory one. Study-wide results and limits: Non-shared clonotypes showed lower generation probabilities than clonotypes common to all four donors.

This clone has only one observation. Antigen: not known. The V gene's germline CDR1 is SGHAT and CDR2 FQNNGV. V was clipped by 5 bases and J by 2 bases; unmatched bases: 5. The CDR3 totals 14 residues. Sequencing was performed with immunoSEQ multiplex PCR; in TCRdb, only in-frame clones are kept and a portion is missing. The sample gives roughly 2.5 million clones, around 90% of which show up once; roughly 0.13% is in the top ten. Sequencing was performed on naive CD4+ T cells sorted from blood. Regarding subset: CD45RA+ positively selected. The sequence derives from a young man in good health. This chain uses TRBV11-2 with TRBJ1-2; TRBD1 agrees at 7 bases. The CDR3 reads CASSPRGQNYGYTF. CDR3 DNA sequence: TGTGCCAGCAGCCCCAGGGGACAGAACTATGGCTACACCTTC.